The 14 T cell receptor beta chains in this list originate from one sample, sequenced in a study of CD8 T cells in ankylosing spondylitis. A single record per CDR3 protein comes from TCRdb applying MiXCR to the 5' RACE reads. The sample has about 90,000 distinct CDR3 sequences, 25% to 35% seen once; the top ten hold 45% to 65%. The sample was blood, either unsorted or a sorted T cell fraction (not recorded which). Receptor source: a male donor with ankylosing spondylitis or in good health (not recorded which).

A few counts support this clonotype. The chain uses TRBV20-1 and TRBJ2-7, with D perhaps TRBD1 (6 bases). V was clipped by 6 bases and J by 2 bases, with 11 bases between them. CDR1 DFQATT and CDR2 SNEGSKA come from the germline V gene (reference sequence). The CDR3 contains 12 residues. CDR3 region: CSAETGTYEQYF. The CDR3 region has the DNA TGCAGTGCAGAGACAGGAACCTACGAGCAGTACTTC.

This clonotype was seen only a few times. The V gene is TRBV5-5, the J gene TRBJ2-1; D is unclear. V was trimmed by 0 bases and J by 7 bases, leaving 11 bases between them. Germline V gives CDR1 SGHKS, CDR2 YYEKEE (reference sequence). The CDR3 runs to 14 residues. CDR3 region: CASSLAGVRNEQFF. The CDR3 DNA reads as TGTGCCAGCAGCTTGGCCGGAGTTAGGAATGAGCAGTTCTTC.

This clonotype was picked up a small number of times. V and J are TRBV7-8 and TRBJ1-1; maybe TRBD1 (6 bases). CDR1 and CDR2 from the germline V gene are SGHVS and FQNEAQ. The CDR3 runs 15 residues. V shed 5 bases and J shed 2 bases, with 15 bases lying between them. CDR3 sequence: CASSRPTGINTEAFF. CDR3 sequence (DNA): TGTGCCAGCAGCCGACCGACAGGAATCAACACTGAAGCTTTCTTT.

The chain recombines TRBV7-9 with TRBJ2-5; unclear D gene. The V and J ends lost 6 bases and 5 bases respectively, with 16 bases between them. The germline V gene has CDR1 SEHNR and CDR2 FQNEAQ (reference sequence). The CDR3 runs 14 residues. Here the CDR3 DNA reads TGTGCCAGCAGACCAATCAGGTTTGCGGAGACCCAGTACTTC. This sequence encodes CASRPIRFAETQYF.

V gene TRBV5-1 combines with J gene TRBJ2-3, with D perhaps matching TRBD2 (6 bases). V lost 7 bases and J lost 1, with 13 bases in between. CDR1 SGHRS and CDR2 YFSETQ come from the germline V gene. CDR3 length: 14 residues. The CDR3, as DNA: TGCGCCAGCCGCGGAGGGTGGGGCACAGATACGCAGTATTTT. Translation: CASRGGWGTDTQYF.

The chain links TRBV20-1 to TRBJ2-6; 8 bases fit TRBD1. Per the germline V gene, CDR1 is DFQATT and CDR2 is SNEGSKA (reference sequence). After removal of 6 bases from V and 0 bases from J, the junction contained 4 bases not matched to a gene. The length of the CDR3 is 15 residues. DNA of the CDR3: TGCAGTGCCGCCGGACAGGGCTCTGGGGCCAACGTCCTGACTTTC. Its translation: CSAAGQGSGANVLTF.

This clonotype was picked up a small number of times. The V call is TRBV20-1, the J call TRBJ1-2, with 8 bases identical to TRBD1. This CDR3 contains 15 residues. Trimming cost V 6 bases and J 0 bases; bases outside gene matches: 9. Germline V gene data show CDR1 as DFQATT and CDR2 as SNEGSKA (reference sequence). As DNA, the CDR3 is TGCAGTGCGAACCAAGGACAGGGAGCTAACTATGGCTACACCTTC. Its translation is CSANQGQGANYGYTF.

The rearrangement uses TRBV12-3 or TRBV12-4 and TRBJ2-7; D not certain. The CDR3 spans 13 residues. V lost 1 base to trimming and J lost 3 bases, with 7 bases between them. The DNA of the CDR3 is TGTGCCAGCAGTTTAGGGCCGAACTACGAGCAGTACGTC. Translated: CASSLGPNYEQYV.

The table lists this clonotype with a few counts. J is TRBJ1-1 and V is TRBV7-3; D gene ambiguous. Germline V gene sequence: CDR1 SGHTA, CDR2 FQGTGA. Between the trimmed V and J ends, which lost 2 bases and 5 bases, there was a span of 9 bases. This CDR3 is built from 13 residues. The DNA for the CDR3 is TGTGCCAGCAGCTTACTCTCCAAAACTGAAGCTTTCTTT. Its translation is CASSLLSKTEAFF.

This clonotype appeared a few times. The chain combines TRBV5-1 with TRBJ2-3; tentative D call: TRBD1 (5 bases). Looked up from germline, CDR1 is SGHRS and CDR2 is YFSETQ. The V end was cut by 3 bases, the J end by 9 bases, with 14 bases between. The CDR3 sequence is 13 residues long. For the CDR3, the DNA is TGCGCCAGCAGCTCCGACCAGGGAAGGACGCAGTATTTT. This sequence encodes CASSSDQGRTQYF.

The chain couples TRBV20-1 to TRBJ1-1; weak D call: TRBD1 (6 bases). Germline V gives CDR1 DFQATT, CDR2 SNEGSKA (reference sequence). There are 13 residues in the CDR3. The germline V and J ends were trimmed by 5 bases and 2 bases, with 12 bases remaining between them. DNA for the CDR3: TGCAGTGCTGAAGGGACACCTAACACTGAAGCTTTCTTT. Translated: CSAEGTPNTEAFF.

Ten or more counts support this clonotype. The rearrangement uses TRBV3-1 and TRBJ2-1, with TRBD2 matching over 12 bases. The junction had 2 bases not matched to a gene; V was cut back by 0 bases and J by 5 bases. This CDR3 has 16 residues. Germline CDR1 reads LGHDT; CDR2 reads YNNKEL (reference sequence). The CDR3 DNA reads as TGTGCCAGCAGCCAAGATCGACTAGCGGGAGACAATGAGCAGTTCTTC. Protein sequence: CASSQDRLAGDNEQFF.

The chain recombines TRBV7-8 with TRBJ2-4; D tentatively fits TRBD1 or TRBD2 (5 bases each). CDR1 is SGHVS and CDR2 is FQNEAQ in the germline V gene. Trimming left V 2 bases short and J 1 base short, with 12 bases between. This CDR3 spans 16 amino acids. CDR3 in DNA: TGTGCCAGCAGCTTATTTCGAGGGGAGGCCAAAAACATTCAGTACTTC. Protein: CASSLFRGEAKNIQYF.

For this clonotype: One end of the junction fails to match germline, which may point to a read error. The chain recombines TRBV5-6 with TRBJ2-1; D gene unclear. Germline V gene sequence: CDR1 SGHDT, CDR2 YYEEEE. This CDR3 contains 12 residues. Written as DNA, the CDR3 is TGTGTCAGCAGCGATAATAGTGGTGAGCAGTTCTTC. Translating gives CVSSDNSGEQFF.